One and the same sample provided the 7 T cell receptor beta chains below, sequenced in a study of PD-1 blockade in classical Hodgkin lymphoma. Clones were sequenced by immunoSEQ multiplex PCR, and TCRdb holds only the in-frame ones, with some missing. Altogether 25,000 to 30,000 clones are present, 88% being singletons, with the ten largest covering approximately 6.7%. Each patient experienced a relapse that followed autologous stem cell transplantation, and brentuximab vedotin exposure varied. After PBMCs were thawed, their CD8+ T cells were isolated by magnetic negative selection. Sequenced material: CD8+ T cells from blood, taken at baseline. The receptors derive from a human donor with classical Hodgkin lymphoma.

This clone showed up just once. This sequence joins TRBV7-9 and TRBJ2-5; 8 nucleotides agree with TRBD2. The ends lost 1 base at V and 8 bases at J; junction bases unmatched: 9. The CDR3 covers 15 residues. Looked up from germline, CDR1 is SEHNR and CDR2 is FQNEAQ (reference sequence). The CDR3 DNA reads as TGTGCCAGCAGCTTAGTGGGCGGGGGGCCGAGAACCCAGTACTTC. Encoded protein: CASSLVGGGPRTQYF. The full variable domain, with the rest looked up from reference TRBV7-9 and TRBJ2-5, is DTGVSQNPRHKITKRGQNVTFRCDPISEHNRLYWYRQTLGQGPEFLTYFQNEAQLEKSRLLSDRFSAERPKGSFSTLEIQRTEQGDSAMYLCASSLVGGGPRTQYFGPGTRLLVL.

This clone was seen once. CDR3 protein: CASSFGRDSLDEQYF. DNA for the CDR3: TGTGCCAGCAGCTTCGGCCGGGACTCCCTCGACGAGCAGTACTTC. This chain links TRBV11-2 with TRBJ2-7, with D maybe TRBD2 (6 bases). This CDR3 contains 15 residues. Germline CDR1 is SGHAT and CDR2 is FQNNGV. Trimming removed 3 bases from V and 5 bases from J, with 17 bases in between. Full variable domain (remainder filled in from reference TRBV11-2 and TRBJ2-7): EAGVAQSPRYKIIEKRQSVAFWCNPISGHATLYWYQQILGQGPKLLIQFQNNGVVDDSQLPKDRFSAERLKGVDSTLKIQPAKLEDSAVYLCASSFGRDSLDEQYFGPGTRLTVT.

This chain uses TRBV10-2 with TRBJ2-4, with a weak D call TRBD1 (5 bases). V was cut by 7 bases and J by 0 bases, with 10 bases left in between. CDR3 length: 14 residues. Germline loops: CDR1 WSHSY, CDR2 SAAADI. In nucleotides, the CDR3 is TGCGCCAGCACGGGTGACAGAGCCAAAAACATTCAGTACTTC. Protein: CASTGDRAKNIQYF.

The chain couples TRBV28 to TRBJ2-7, with a possible D match to TRBD2 (5 bases). CDR3 length: 15 amino acids. Germline V gene data show CDR1 as MDHEN and CDR2 as SYDVKM. Trimming took off 4 bases at V and 3 bases at J, with 16 bases between the two ends. The CDR3, as DNA: TGTGCCAGCAGTTCCTCCCTAGCCAGCGGCTACGAGCAGTACTTC. Translation: CASSSSLASGYEQYF.

The rearrangement links TRBV4-2 to TRBJ2-5; TRBD2 agrees at 8 bases. CDR1 and CDR2 from the germline V gene are LGHNA and YNFKEQ. J lost 9 bases, V lost 0 bases, and 12 bases had no gene match. This CDR3 contains 16 residues. The CDR3 sequence: CASSQEALAAGSSQYF. Written as DNA, the CDR3 is TGTGCCAGCAGCCAAGAGGCACTAGCGGCGGGTTCTTCCCAGTACTTC.

This clone was seen a few times. This chain joins TRBV9 and TRBJ2-2; TRBD2 matches 7 bases. The CDR3 loop spans 15 amino acids. The germline V gene encodes CDR1 SGDLS and CDR2 YYNGEE. J was trimmed by 10 bases and V by 4 bases; bases with no gene match: 13. The CDR3 reads CASSLRDYAPMELFF. CDR3 nucleotide sequence: TGTGCCAGCAGCCTCCGGGACTACGCCCCGATGGAGCTGTTTTTT.

This chain links TRBV27 with TRBJ2-1, with 8 bases that match TRBD2. Germline CDR1 and CDR2: MNHEY and SMNVEV (reference sequence). Trimming removed 6 bases from V and 4 bases from J; junction bases left unmatched: 5. CDR3 length equals 14 residues. The CDR3 reads CASRAGGEYNEQFF. In DNA, the CDR3 is TGTGCCAGCAGGGCGGGAGGAGAGTACAATGAGCAGTTCTTC.